Presented here are 8 T cell receptor beta chains from one specimen sequenced in a study of spatial heterogeneity in lung cancer. TCRdb re-called the 5' RACE reads with MiXCR, one entry per CDR3 protein. Of 10,000 to 13,000 distinct CDR3 sequences in the sample, approximately 8.1% were seen once. Noted time point: sample taken at primary tumor resection. Researchers sequenced whole RNA taken from tumor, nontumor lung or frozen PBMC without sorting. The sequences come from PBMCs, collected at surgery. The source of these receptors is a male donor with early-stage non-small cell lung cancer.

In this sample, this clonotype turned up many times. The chain carries TRBV6-5 and TRBJ1-5; TRBD1 matches 9 bases. The V and J ends lost 6 bases and 7 bases, in that order; junction bases with no gene match: 7. The CDR3 extends over 14 amino acids. Germline V gives CDR1 MNHEY, CDR2 SVGAGI. The DNA of the CDR3 is TGTGCCAGCAGCTCCACAGGGGGCGAACAGCCCCAGCATTTT. Its protein product is CASSSTGGEQPQHF.

By share of the sample, this clonotype is large (0.1 to 1%). The J gene is TRBJ2-7, the V gene TRBV4-1; 7 nucleotides agree with TRBD1. Germline CDR1 and CDR2: MGHRA and YSYEKL. This CDR3 contains 20 residues. J was trimmed by 7 bases and V by 0 bases; bases with no gene match: 24. The CDR3 DNA follows: TGCGCCAGCAGCCAAGATTCGCCCTTAAGACCGGACAGGCGGGTGCGGGAGCAGTACTTC. Its translation: CASSQDSPLRPDRRVREQYF.

This clonotype counts as medium-sized. The V and J genes are TRBV5-1 and TRBJ2-5; D uncertain. The CDR3 has 14 amino acids. Germline loops: CDR1 SGHRS, CDR2 YFSETQ. The V end lost 2 bases, the J end lost 1 base, and 9 bases lay between the germline ends. CDR3 DNA: TGCGCCAGCAGCTTCTCAGGTCCCCAAGAGACCCAGTACTTC. This gives the protein CASSFSGPQETQYF.

This clonotype has ten or more counts. The V gene is TRBV7-3, the J gene TRBJ2-7, with 7 bases identical to TRBD2. Per the germline V gene, CDR1 is SGHTA and CDR2 is FQGTGA. Trimming cost V 4 bases and J 1 base; bases outside gene matches: 4. The CDR3 contains 14 residues. In DNA form, the CDR3 reads TGTGCCAGCAGCTCCCTCGGGGGGTCCTACGAGCAGTACTTC. It specifies CASSSLGGSYEQYF.

The genes are TRBV10-3 and TRBJ1-2; tentatively, D is TRBD1 (5 bases). V shed 6 bases and J shed 6 bases, with 8 bases lying between them. This CDR3 region has 11 residues. Germline values: CDR1 ENHRY, CDR2 SYGVKD. Written as DNA, the CDR3 is TGTGCCATCAGCCGACAGAATGGCTACACCTTC. Protein sequence: CAISRQNGYTF.

This clonotype has just a few counts. The chain uses TRBV20-1 and TRBJ2-7; 9 bases line up with TRBD1. Germline-derived CDR1 and CDR2 are DFQATT and SNEGSKA (reference sequence). The CDR3 sequence is 13 residues long. V lost 8 bases to trimming and J lost 5 bases; unmatched junction nucleotides: 10. The CDR3 sequence: CSPHTGGLNEQYF. In nucleotides, the CDR3 is TGCAGTCCACACACAGGGGGCTTGAACGAGCAGTACTTC.

This clonotype came up many times. This chain links TRBV12-3 or TRBV12-4 with TRBJ2-5; D is perhaps TRBD1 (5 bases). CDR3 length equals 13 residues. V lost 2 bases, J lost 3 bases, and 7 bases lay in between. The CDR3 sequence is CASSLPGKETQYF. Written as DNA, the CDR3 is TGTGCCAGCAGTTTACCAGGGAAAGAGACCCAGTACTTC.

This clonotype was found many times. V is TRBV7-2 and J is TRBJ2-3, with no clear D. CDR3 length equals 19 residues. Trimming removed 5 bases from V and 0 bases from J, with 24 bases in between. The germline V gene encodes CDR1 SGHTA and CDR2 FQGNSA. CDR3 sequence reads: CASSLRGPARLTSTDTQYF. As DNA, the CDR3 is TGTGCCAGCAGCCTCCGAGGACCCGCCCGGTTGACTAGCACAGATACGCAGTATTTT.